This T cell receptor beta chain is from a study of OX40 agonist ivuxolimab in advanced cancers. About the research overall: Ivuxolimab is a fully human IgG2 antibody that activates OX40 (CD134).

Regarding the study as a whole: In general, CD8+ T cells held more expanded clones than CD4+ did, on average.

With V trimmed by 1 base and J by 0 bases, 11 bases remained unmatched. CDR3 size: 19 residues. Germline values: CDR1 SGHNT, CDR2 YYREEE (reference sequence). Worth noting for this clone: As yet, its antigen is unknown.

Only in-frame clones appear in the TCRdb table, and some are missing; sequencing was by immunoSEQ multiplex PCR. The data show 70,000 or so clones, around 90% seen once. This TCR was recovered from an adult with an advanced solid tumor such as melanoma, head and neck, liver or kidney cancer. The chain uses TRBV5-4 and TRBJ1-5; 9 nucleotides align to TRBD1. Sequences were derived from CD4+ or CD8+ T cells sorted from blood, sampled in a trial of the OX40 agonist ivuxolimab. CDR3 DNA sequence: TGTGCCAGCAGCTTGTACACAGGGGGCGGAACATATAGCAATCAGCCCCAGCATTTT. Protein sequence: CASSLYTGGGTYSNQPQHF.